This passage covers 24 T cell receptor beta chains from one sample sequenced in a study of shared clonotypes between healthy human individuals. The protocol was immunoSEQ multiplex PCR, while the TCRdb copy is restricted to in-frame clones and leaves out a portion. Here the sample spans some 1.5 million clones, around 98% being singletons. The material sequenced was naive CD4+ T cells sorted from blood. As for subset: CD45RA+ positively selected. The source of these receptors is a man under 40 in good health.

The genes are TRBV2 and TRBJ1-1; D gene ambiguous. CDR3 size: 17 residues. Germline V gene lookup returns CDR1 SNHLY and CDR2 FYNNEI. V lost 4 bases, J lost 4 bases, and 22 bases lay in between. The CDR3 here is CASSGATLQPPGTEAFF. The CDR3 nucleotides read TGTGCCAGCAGTGGCGCGACGCTGCAACCTCCGGGCACTGAAGCTTTCTTT.

The count of this clone is one. V gene TRBV5-1 combines with J gene TRBJ2-1; 12 nucleotides match TRBD2. The V and J ends lost 0 bases and 8 bases, in that order; junction bases with no gene match: 15. CDR3 size: 19 residues. CDR1 is SGHRS, CDR2 YFSETQ, per germline. The chain's CDR3 is CASSLVLLAGGRVGDEQFF. The CDR3 DNA follows: TGCGCCAGCAGCTTGGTACTACTAGCGGGAGGAAGGGTTGGGGATGAGCAGTTCTTC. The whole variable domain, remainder taken from reference TRBV5-1 and TRBJ2-1, is KAGVTQTPRYLIKTRGQQVTLSCSPISGHRSVSWYQQTPGQGLQFLFEYFSETQRNKGNFPGRFSGRQFSNSRSEMNVSTLELGDSALYLCASSLVLLAGGRVGDEQFFGPGTRLTVL.

CDR3 sequence (DNA): TGTGCCAGCGGATCGACACCGTTAACCTACGAGCAGTACTTC. This codes for CASGSTPLTYEQYF. V gene TRBV21-1 combines with J gene TRBJ2-7; the table calls TRBD1, which could not be checked here. TRBV21-1 is given as a pseudogene. The CDR3 consists of 14 residues.

This clone was counted a single time. The V and J genes are TRBV5-1 and TRBJ2-3, with 7 positions matching TRBD2. The CDR3 is made up of 16 amino acids. With V trimmed by 1 base and J by 1 base, 6 bases remained unmatched. Germline V CDR1 and CDR2: SGHRS, YFSETQ. This chain's CDR3 is CASSLLGGEGTDTQYF. For the CDR3, the DNA is TGCGCCAGCAGCTTGCTGGGGGGGGAAGGCACAGATACGCAGTATTTT.

The V and J genes are TRBV11-2 and TRBJ1-2, with TRBD1 identical over 8 bases. The ends lost 2 bases at V and 8 bases at J; junction bases unmatched: 7. Germline assignment: CDR1 SGHAT and CDR2 FQNNGV. CDR3 length equals 14 residues. The CDR3 is CASSLPGQGLGYTF. The CDR3 coding sequence is TGTGCCAGCAGCTTACCCGGACAGGGTTTAGGCTACACCTTC.

The chain has TRBV7-9 and TRBJ1-2, with D maybe TRBD1 (5 bases). The CDR3 has 15 residues. Trimming removed 7 bases at V and 8 bases at J, with 23 bases between. Germline V lookup: CDR1 SEHNR, CDR2 FQNEAQ (reference sequence). The CDR3 sequence is CASTPGPSYGVGYTF. The CDR3 DNA is TGTGCCAGCACACCAGGGCCCTCATATGGGGTGGGCTACACCTTC.

The V call is TRBV9, the J call TRBJ1-1, with no clear D. In germline, CDR1 is SGDLS, CDR2 YYNGEE. The CDR3 spans 14 residues. Trimming shortened V by 4 bases and J by 1 base, and 11 bases separated the two germline ends. The CDR3 sequence: CASSLQSTNTEAFF. For the CDR3, the DNA is TGTGCCAGCAGCCTACAGAGTACGAACACTGAAGCTTTCTTT.

The genes are TRBV5-1 and TRBJ1-4; 9 bases agree with TRBD1. Trimming at V came to 0 bases and at J to 7 bases, leaving 7 bases not matched to a gene. The germline gives CDR1 SGHRS, CDR2 YFSETQ. The CDR3 covers 16 residues. CDR3 loop: CASSLDRGRLGEKLFF. The DNA of the CDR3 is TGCGCCAGCAGCTTGGACAGGGGGCGCCTCGGTGAAAAACTGTTTTTT.

The chain is built from TRBV18 and TRBJ1-2; 9 bases line up with TRBD1. The V gene's germline CDR1 is KGHSH and CDR2 LQKENI. The CDR3 spans 16 residues. The V gene end was trimmed by 6 bases and the J gene end by 3 bases; junction bases not matched to a gene: 11. CDR3 protein: CASSPMRDRVYYGYTF. CDR3 DNA: TGTGCCAGCTCGCCGATGCGGGACAGGGTATACTATGGCTACACCTTC.

This chain connects TRBV2 to TRBJ2-7; tentatively, D is TRBD2 (5 bases). V was clipped by 4 bases and J by 10 bases, with 11 bases between them. The CDR3 length is 11 residues. Germline CDR1 reads SNHLY; CDR2 reads FYNNEI. CDR3 residues: CASSAPSLQYF. In DNA, the CDR3 is TGTGCCAGCAGTGCTCCTAGCTTACAGTACTTC.

The chain is built from TRBV11-3 and TRBJ2-7, with D possibly being TRBD1 (5 bases). V was cut by 5 bases and J by 6 bases, with 14 bases left in between. The length of the CDR3 is 13 residues. Germline assignment: CDR1 SGHNT and CDR2 YENEEA. CDR3 in amino acids: CASSPSIRGEQYF. The CDR3 DNA reads as TGTGCCAGCAGCCCCTCCATTAGGGGCGAGCAGTACTTC.

The chain couples TRBV18 to TRBJ2-7; TRBD1 or TRBD2 may be the D gene (5 bases each). Germline lookup yields CDR1 KGHSH and CDR2 LQKENI. The V gene lost 4 bases and the J gene lost 1 base, with 14 bases spanning the gap. The CDR3 runs 15 residues. CDR3 loop: CASSRGTERSYEQYF. The DNA of the CDR3 is TGTGCCAGCTCACGGGGGACGGAGAGATCCTACGAGCAGTACTTC.

This sequence joins TRBV28 and TRBJ2-4; D possibly corresponds to TRBD1 (7 bases). Trimming took 5 bases from V and 1 from J, leaving 15 bases between them. This CDR3 comprises 16 residues. Germline CDR1 MDHEN, CDR2 SYDVKM. The CDR3: CASSPPGGSAKNIQYF. CDR3 DNA sequence: TGTGCCAGCAGTCCACCAGGGGGGTCGGCCAAAAACATTCAGTACTTC.

This chain connects TRBV30 to TRBJ2-2; D is unresolved. Germline CDR1 GTSNPN, CDR2 SVGIG (reference sequence). The length of the CDR3 is 11 residues. The ends were cut back, 4 bases at V and 6 bases at J, with 6 bases in the middle. Here the CDR3 DNA reads TGTGCCTGGACGAAGGCCGGGGAGCTGTTTTTT. Its protein product is CAWTKAGELFF.

This chain joins TRBV11-2 and TRBJ2-7, with TRBD2 identical over 9 bases. J was trimmed by 5 bases and V by 1 base; bases with no gene match: 6. Germline lookup yields CDR1 SGHAT and CDR2 FQNNGV. The CDR3 is made up of 15 amino acids. CDR3 in amino acids: CASSLVGTSLHEQYF. The CDR3 DNA follows: TGTGCCAGCAGCTTAGTGGGGACTAGCCTCCACGAGCAGTACTTC.

The V and J genes are TRBV30 and TRBJ2-7; D ambiguous. Trimming took 1 base from V and 3 from J, leaving 7 bases between them. Germline V CDR1 and CDR2: GTSNPN, SVGIG (reference sequence). The CDR3 covers 12 residues. The CDR3 sequence: CAWSALYYEQYF. CDR3 nucleotide sequence: TGTGCCTGGAGTGCCCTCTACTACGAGCAGTACTTC.

J is TRBJ1-1 and V is TRBV10-1; D is unclear. The CDR3 has 13 amino acids. V dropped 0 bases and J dropped 7 bases, with 9 bases sitting between them. Germline CDR1 WNHNN, CDR2 SYGVQD (reference sequence). The CDR3, as DNA: TGCGCCAGCAGTGAGTCGAGGGAGGGTGAAGCTTTCTTT. Its protein is CASSESREGEAFF.

This rearrangement joins TRBV4-1 to TRBJ2-7, with 9 bases identical to TRBD2. V was clipped by 2 bases and J by 0 bases; unmatched bases: 5. The CDR3 loop spans 16 amino acids. Per the germline V gene, CDR1 is MGHRA and CDR2 is YSYEKL. The CDR3 here is CASSQKVGLASYEQYF. CDR3 sequence (DNA): TGCGCCAGCAGCCAAAAGGTGGGACTAGCCTCCTACGAGCAGTACTTC.

This clone showed up just once. V usage is TRBV7-8 and J usage is TRBJ2-7, with D tentatively TRBD1 or TRBD2 (5 bases each). Germline V gives CDR1 SGHVS, CDR2 FQNEAQ. With 0 bases removed from V and 5 bases from J, the gap between germline ends came to 8 bases. The CDR3 sequence is 13 residues long. DNA of the CDR3: TGTGCCAGCAGCTTAGCCCGAGGGGACGAGCAGTACTTC. Translating it yields CASSLARGDEQYF.

V gene TRBV5-5 combines with J gene TRBJ1-1; D might be TRBD1 (5 bases). V lost 0 bases, J lost 4 bases, and 10 bases lay in between. The CDR3 covers 14 residues. Germline assignment: CDR1 SGHKS and CDR2 YYEKEE (reference sequence). The CDR3 sequence: CASSLEVGRTEAFF. In DNA, the CDR3 is TGTGCCAGCAGCTTGGAGGTGGGACGCACTGAAGCTTTCTTT.

The J gene is TRBJ2-7, the V gene TRBV5-6; 8 bases fit TRBD2. CDR3 length: 13 residues. Germline trimming cut 7 bases from V and 3 bases from J; bases unmatched to any gene: 6. Germline V lookup: CDR1 SGHDT, CDR2 YYEEEE. DNA for the CDR3: TGTGCCAGCGAGACTAGCGTAAACTACGAGCAGTACTTC. Its translation is CASETSVNYEQYF.

The chain links TRBV2 to TRBJ2-2; D uncertain. The CDR3 is 15 amino acids. Germline values: CDR1 SNHLY, CDR2 FYNNEI. Trimming removed 7 bases at V and 0 bases at J, with 12 bases between. The CDR3: CASKTGYANTGELFF. The CDR3, as DNA: TGTGCCAGCAAAACCGGGTACGCGAACACCGGGGAGCTGTTTTTT.

This chain connects TRBV19 to TRBJ1-1; weak D call: TRBD1 (6 bases). There are 14 residues in the CDR3. Trimming shortened V by 7 bases and J by 1 base, and 13 bases separated the two germline ends. Germline V gene sequence: CDR1 LNHDA, CDR2 SQIVND (reference sequence). The CDR3 spells CASTDQGPNTEAFF. The CDR3 region has the DNA TGTGCCAGTACCGACCAGGGGCCGAACACTGAAGCTTTCTTT. The full variable domain, rest sourced from reference TRBV19 and TRBJ1-1, is DGGITQSPKYLFRKEGQNVTLSCEQNLNHDAMYWYRQDPGQGLRLIYYSQIVNDFQKGDIAEGYSVSREKKESFPLTVTSAQKNPTAFYLCASTDQGPNTEAFFGQGTRLTVV.

This chain links TRBV18 with TRBJ2-1; a weak D match, TRBD1 (6 bases). The CDR3 length is 20 residues. Trimming pared 3 bases from V and 5 bases from J, leaving 29 bases between. CDR1 and CDR2 from the germline V gene are KGHSH and LQKENI. Written as DNA, the CDR3 is TGTGCCAGCTCACCTTCCAACACCGATTCCTCGGGACCAGGGGACAATGAGCAGTTCTTC. It translates to CASSPSNTDSSGPGDNEQFF.